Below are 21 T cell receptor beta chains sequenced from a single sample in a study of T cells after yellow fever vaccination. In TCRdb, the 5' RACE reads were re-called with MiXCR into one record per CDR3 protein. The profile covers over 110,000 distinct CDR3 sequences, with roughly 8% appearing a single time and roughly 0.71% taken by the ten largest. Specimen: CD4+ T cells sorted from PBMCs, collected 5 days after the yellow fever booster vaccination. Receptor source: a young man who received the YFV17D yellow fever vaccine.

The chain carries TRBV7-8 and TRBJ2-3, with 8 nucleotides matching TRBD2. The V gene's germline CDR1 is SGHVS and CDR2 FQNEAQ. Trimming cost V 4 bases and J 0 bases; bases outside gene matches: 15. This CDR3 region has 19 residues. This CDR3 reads CASSSPAGRGLVSTDTQYF. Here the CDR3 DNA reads TGTGCCAGCAGCTCCCCAGCCGGGAGGGGGTTAGTCAGCACAGATACGCAGTATTTT.

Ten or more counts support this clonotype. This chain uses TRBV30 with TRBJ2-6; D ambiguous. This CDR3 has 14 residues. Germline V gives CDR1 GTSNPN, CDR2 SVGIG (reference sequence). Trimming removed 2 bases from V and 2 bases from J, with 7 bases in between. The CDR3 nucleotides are TGTGCCTGGAGTTGGGCCACTGGGGCCAACGTCCTGACTTTC. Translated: CAWSWATGANVLTF.

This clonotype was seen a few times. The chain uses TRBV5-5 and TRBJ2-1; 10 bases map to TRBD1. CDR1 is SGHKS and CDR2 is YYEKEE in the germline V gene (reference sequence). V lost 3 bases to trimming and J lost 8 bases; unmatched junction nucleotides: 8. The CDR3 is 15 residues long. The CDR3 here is CASSSFGTGDYEQFF. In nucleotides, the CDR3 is TGTGCCAGCAGCTCTTTTGGGACAGGGGACTATGAGCAGTTCTTC.

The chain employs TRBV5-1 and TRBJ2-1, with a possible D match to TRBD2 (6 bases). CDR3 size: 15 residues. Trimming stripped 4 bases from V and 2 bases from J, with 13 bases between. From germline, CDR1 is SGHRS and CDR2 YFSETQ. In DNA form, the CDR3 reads TGCGCCAGCAGCCGAACGGGGGAAACCTACAATGAGCAGTTCTTC. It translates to CASSRTGETYNEQFF. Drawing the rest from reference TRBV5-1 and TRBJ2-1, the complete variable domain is KAGVTQTPRYLIKTRGQQVTLSCSPISGHRSVSWYQQTPGQGLQFLFEYFSETQRNKGNFPGRFSGRQFSNSRSEMNVSTLELGDSALYLCASSRTGETYNEQFFGPGTRLTVL.

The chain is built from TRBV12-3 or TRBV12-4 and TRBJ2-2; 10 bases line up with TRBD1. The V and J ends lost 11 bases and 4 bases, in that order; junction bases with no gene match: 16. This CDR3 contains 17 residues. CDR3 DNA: TGTGCCTGCTGGATAGGACCCGGGACAGGGGTCACCGGGGAGCTGTTTTTT. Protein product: CACWIGPGTGVTGELFF.

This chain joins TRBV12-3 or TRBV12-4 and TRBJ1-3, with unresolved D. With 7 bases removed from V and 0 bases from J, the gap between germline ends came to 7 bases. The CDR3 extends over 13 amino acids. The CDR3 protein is CASMIRSGNTIYF. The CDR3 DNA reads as TGTGCCAGCATGATACGCTCTGGAAACACCATATATTTT.

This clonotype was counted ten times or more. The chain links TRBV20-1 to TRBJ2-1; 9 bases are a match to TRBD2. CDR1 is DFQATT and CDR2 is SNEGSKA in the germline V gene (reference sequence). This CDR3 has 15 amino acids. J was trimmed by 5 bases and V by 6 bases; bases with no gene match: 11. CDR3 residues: CSALGTSPRDNEQFF. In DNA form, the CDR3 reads TGCAGTGCCCTCGGGACTAGCCCCAGGGACAATGAGCAGTTCTTC.

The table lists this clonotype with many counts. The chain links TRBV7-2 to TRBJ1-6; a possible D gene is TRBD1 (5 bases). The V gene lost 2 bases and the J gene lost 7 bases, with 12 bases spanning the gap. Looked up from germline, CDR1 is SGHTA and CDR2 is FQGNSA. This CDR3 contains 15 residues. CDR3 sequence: CASSLWGWENSPLHF. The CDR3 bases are TGTGCCAGCAGCTTATGGGGGTGGGAGAATTCACCCCTCCACTTT.

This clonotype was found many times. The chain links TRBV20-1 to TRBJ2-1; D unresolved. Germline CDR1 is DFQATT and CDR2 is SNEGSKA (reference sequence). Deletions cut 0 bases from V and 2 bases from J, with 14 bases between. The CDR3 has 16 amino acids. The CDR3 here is CSARDPGVKAYNEQFF. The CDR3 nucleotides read TGCAGTGCTAGAGACCCTGGCGTAAAAGCCTACAATGAGCAGTTCTTC.

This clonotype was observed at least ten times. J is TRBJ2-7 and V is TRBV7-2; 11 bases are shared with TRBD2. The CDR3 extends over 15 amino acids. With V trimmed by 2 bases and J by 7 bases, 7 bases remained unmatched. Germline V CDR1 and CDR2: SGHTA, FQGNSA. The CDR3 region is CASSLIAGGPGEQYF. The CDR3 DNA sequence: TGTGCCAGCAGCTTAATAGCGGGAGGGCCAGGTGAGCAGTACTTC.

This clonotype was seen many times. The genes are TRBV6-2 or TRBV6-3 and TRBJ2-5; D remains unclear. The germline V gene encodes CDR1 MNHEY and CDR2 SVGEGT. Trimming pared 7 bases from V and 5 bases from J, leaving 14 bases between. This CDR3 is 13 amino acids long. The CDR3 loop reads CASIKTVEETQYF. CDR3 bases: TGTGCCAGCATCAAGACGGTAGAGGAGACCCAGTACTTC.

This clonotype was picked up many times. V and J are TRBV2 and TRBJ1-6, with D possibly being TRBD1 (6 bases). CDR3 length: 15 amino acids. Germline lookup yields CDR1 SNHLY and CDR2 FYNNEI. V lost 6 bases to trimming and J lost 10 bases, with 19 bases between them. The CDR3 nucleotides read TGTGCCAGCAGCGCCCTGGGGGGCCGGGACTCACCCCTCCACTTT. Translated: CASSALGGRDSPLHF.

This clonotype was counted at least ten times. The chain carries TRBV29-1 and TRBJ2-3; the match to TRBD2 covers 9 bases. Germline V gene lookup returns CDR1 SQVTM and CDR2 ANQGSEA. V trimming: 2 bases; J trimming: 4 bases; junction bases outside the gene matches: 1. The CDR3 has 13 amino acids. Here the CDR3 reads CSVELAGSDTQYF. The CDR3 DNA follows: TGCAGCGTTGAACTAGCGGGGTCAGATACGCAGTATTTT.

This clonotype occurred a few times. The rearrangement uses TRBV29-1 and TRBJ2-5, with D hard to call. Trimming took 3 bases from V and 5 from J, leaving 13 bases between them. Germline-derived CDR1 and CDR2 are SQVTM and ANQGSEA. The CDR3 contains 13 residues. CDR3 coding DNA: TGCAGCGTTGATCGGAACCGTGGGGAGACCCAGTACTTC. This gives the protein CSVDRNRGETQYF.

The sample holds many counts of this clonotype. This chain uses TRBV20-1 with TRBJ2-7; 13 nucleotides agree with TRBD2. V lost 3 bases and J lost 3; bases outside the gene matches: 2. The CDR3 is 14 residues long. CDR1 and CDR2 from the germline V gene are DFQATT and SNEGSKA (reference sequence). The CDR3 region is CSARGLAGNYEQYF. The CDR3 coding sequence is TGCAGTGCTAGGGGACTAGCGGGAAACTACGAGCAGTACTTC.

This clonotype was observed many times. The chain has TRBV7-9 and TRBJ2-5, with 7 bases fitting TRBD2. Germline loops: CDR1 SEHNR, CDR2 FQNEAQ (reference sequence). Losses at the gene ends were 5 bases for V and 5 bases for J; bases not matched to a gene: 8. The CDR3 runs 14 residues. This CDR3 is CASSIILGGETQYF. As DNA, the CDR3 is TGTGCCAGCAGCATAATATTGGGGGGGGAGACCCAGTACTTC. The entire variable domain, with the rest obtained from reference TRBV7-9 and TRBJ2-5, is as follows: DTGVSQNPRHKITKRGQNVTFRCDPISEHNRLYWYRQTLGQGPEFLTYFQNEAQLEKSRLLSDRFSAERPKGSFSTLEIQRTEQGDSAMYLCASSIILGGETQYFGPGTRLLVL.

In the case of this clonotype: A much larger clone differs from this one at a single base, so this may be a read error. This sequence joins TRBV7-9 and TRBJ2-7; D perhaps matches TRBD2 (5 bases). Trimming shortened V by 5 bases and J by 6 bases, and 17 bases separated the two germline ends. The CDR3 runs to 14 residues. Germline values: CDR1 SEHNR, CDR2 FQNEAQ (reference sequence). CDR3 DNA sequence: TGTGCCAGCAGCATAAGTACTAGTATCTCCGAGCAGTACTTC. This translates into CASSISTSISEQYF.

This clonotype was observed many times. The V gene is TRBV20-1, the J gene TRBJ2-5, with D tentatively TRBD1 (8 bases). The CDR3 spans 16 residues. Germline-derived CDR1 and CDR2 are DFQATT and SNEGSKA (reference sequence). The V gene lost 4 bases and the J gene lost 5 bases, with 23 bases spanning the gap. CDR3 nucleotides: TGCAGTGCTATAAGAGGGGGGGACAGGCCACGGGAGACCCAGTACTTC. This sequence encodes CSAIRGGDRPRETQYF.

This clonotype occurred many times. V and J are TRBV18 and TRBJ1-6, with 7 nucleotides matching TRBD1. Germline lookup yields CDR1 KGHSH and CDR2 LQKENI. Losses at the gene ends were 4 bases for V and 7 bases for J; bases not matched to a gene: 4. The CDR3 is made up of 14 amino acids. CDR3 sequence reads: CASSRQGGNSPLHF. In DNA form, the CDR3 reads TGTGCCAGCTCACGACAGGGAGGAAATTCACCCCTCCACTTT.

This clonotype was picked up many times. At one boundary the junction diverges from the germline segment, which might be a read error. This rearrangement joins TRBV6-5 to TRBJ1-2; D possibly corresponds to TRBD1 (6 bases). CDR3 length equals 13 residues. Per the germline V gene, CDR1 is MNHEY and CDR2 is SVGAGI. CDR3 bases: TGTGCCAGCAGCCGGACAGCTAAATATGGCTACACCTTC. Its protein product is CASSRTAKYGYTF.

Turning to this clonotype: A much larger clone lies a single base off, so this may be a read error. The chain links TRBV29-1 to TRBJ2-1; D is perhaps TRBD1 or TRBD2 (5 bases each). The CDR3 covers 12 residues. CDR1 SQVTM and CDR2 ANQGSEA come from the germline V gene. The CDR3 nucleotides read TGCAACGGGGCCTTACCCTACAATGAGCAGTTCTTC. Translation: CNGALPYNEQFF.